This T cell receptor (beta chain) was identified in a study of T-cell reconstitution after alpha-beta-depleted transplantation in children. Unique molecular identifiers were incorporated into the prepared TCRbeta library. Using its own MiXCR run on the PCR reads, TCRdb lists one record per CDR3 protein. The sample carries some 240,000 distinct CDR3 sequences, 9.7% recorded once. This clonotype has a handful of counts. The source of this sequence is a human donor who donated a stem cell graft to a child with SCID. The sample was PBMCs from the stem cell graft donor, taken from the stem cell graft.

CDR3 DNA: TGCGCCAGCAGCTTGCGACCCCTCCCCCCCGGCCGTACAGCCATCTCTGGGGCCAACGTCCTGACTTTC. It specifies CASSLRPLPPGRTAISGANVLTF. The chain has TRBV5-1 and TRBJ2-6; D uncertain. V lost 1 base to trimming and J lost 0 bases, with 29 bases between them. The CDR3 is 23 residues long. CDR1 SGHRS and CDR2 YFSETQ come from the germline V gene.